Presented here are 20 T cell receptor beta chains from one specimen sequenced in a study of T cells expressing NK-cell markers. TCRdb processed the 5' RACE reads again and assigns one entry to each CDR3 protein, with no DNA. The sample shows under 600,000 distinct CDR3 sequences, and approximately 1.5% sits with its ten largest clones. Source material: blood T cells: a sorted CD56 or NKG2C T cell subset, CD4+ or CD8+ T cells, or bulk PBMC T cells (not recorded which). Receptors were obtained from a woman aged 45-60 years in good health.

This chain links TRBV5-1 with TRBJ2-5; absent DNA, TCRdb's TRBD1 call cannot be checked. Germline assignment: CDR1 SGHRS and CDR2 YFSETQ. This CDR3 is 17 amino acids long. The CDR3 loop is CASSHPLGPGQQETQYF.

This rearrangement joins TRBV2 to TRBJ1-6; absent DNA, TCRdb's TRBD1 call cannot be checked. The CDR3 extends over 15 amino acids. Germline CDR1 reads SNHLY; CDR2 reads FYNNEI. The CDR3 sequence: CASTKNQGNNSPLHF. Together with reference TRBV2 and TRBJ1-6, the CDR3 gives the full variable domain: EPEVTQTPSHQVTQMGQEVILRCVPISNHLYFYWYRQILGQKVEFLVSFYNNEISEKSEIFDDQFSVERPDGSNFTLKIRSTKLEDSAMYFCASTKNQGNNSPLHFGNGTRLTVT.

The chain employs TRBV25-1 and TRBJ1-1; TCRdb's D gene call, TRBD1, goes unchecked for lack of DNA. The CDR3 totals 13 residues. Per germline, CDR1 MGHDK and CDR2 SYGVNS. CDR3 region: CASSVVGTHEAFF.

The chain has TRBV27 and TRBJ1-5. This CDR3 region has 15 residues. In germline, CDR1 is MNHEY, CDR2 SMNVEV (reference sequence). This chain's CDR3 is CASSFEGGWNQPQHF.

The CDR3 here is CASSLRLAGGLGNEQFF. V is TRBV11-2 and J is TRBJ2-1; checking the TCRdb D call of TRBD2 is not possible without DNA. Germline V lookup: CDR1 SGHAT, CDR2 FQNNGV. The CDR3 consists of 17 residues.

J is TRBJ2-2 and V is TRBV10-3; checking the TCRdb D call of TRBD2 is not possible without DNA. Per germline, CDR1 ENHRY and CDR2 SYGVKD. The CDR3 has 17 amino acids. Here the CDR3 reads CATNSGLAGSNTGELFF.

J is TRBJ1-1 and V is TRBV20-1. This CDR3 region has 14 residues. Germline V gene data show CDR1 as DFQATT and CDR2 as SNEGSKA (reference sequence). CDR3 sequence reads: CSAQKTIGEHVAFF.

The chain is built from TRBV29-1 and TRBJ2-1; TCRdb proposes TRBD2, but this gene call is untestable without DNA. Germline loops: CDR1 SQVTM, CDR2 ANQGSEA. The length of the CDR3 is 14 residues. This CDR3 is CSVGDGLAVGAQFF.

The CDR3 sequence is CSSRGVAGAGEQFF. This rearrangement joins TRBV20-1 to TRBJ2-1; the D gene TCRdb calls, TRBD2, cannot be checked with no DNA. The CDR3 spans 14 residues. The germline V gene has CDR1 DFQATT and CDR2 SNEGSKA (reference sequence).

The chain joins TRBV19 to TRBJ2-3; without DNA, the TCRdb call of TRBD2 cannot be checked. This CDR3 is built from 14 residues. From germline, CDR1 is LNHDA and CDR2 SQIVND (reference sequence). Here the CDR3 reads CASSKLAGPDTQYF.

J is TRBJ2-5 and V is TRBV5-1; TCRdb proposes TRBD2, but this gene call is untestable without DNA. The CDR3 contains 17 residues. In germline, CDR1 is SGHRS, CDR2 YFSETQ. The CDR3 loop reads CASSANVRTETLETQYF.

CDR3 protein: CASSYRPQGDAFF. The chain has TRBV6-5 and TRBJ1-1; the TCRdb call, TRBD1, lacks DNA for checking. Germline values: CDR1 MNHEY, CDR2 SVGAGI. The CDR3 sequence is 13 residues long.

The rearrangement uses TRBV6-5 and TRBJ1-5; the D call of TRBD1 rests on TCRdb alone, since no DNA is present to check it. This CDR3 is 18 amino acids long. Germline V gene sequence: CDR1 MNHEY, CDR2 SVGAGI. The CDR3 is CARGIHWLGGQGHQPQHF.

The chain joins TRBV3-1 to TRBJ2-1. This CDR3 comprises 14 residues. Germline-derived CDR1 and CDR2 are LGHDT and YNNKEL (reference sequence). CDR3 loop: CASSSRLLYNEQFF.

The rearrangement links TRBV7-6 to TRBJ2-4; TCRdb outputs TRBD1, but without DNA this stays unchecked. Germline V gene lookup returns CDR1 SGHVS and CDR2 FNYEAQ. The CDR3 has 13 amino acids. CDR3 region: CASSWDSKNIQYF.

The V call is TRBV7-8, the J call TRBJ2-5; TCRdb lists TRBD1, though no DNA is available to test this call. CDR1 is SGHVS and CDR2 is FQNEAQ in the germline V gene. The CDR3 contains 16 residues. This chain's CDR3 is CASSPAGTVNKETQYF.

J is TRBJ2-1 and V is TRBV30; without DNA, the TCRdb call of TRBD1 cannot be checked. The CDR3 consists of 14 residues. The V gene's germline CDR1 is GTSNPN and CDR2 SVGIG (reference sequence). The CDR3 here is CACQRQGTYNEQFF.

V usage is TRBV6-2 or TRBV6-3 and J usage is TRBJ2-1; TCRdb calls TRBD2, which cannot be checked without DNA. CDR1 MNHEY and CDR2 SVGEGT come from the germline V gene. The CDR3 spans 22 residues. The CDR3 protein is CASSYSTSGRGSFFSSYNEQFF.

This chain links TRBV20-1 with TRBJ2-3. CDR3 size: 15 residues. In germline, CDR1 is DFQATT, CDR2 SNEGSKA (reference sequence). Here the CDR3 reads CSASVLAASTDTQYF.

The chain uses TRBV14 and TRBJ1-6; TCRdb lists TRBD1, though no DNA is available to test this call. Germline CDR1 is SGHDN and CDR2 is FVKESK. The CDR3 covers 15 residues. CDR3 protein: CASSQLDSYNSPLHF.